Presented here are 28 T cell receptor beta chains from one specimen sequenced in a study of blood T cells in healthy people across ages. PCR was performed a second time for 7 to 11 cycles using a sample-barcoded 5' primer and a J-beta primer mix. Each CDR3 protein is one row after TCRdb ran MiXCR on the 5' RACE reads. The table includes some 850,000 distinct CDR3 sequences, around 24% detected once. These same records also appear under a second study, on T cells of mothers and their children.

Sequencing input: blood. Source of these receptors: a boy between 10 and 17 years old in good health.

The chain recombines TRBV27 with TRBJ2-3; 9 bases fit TRBD2. CDR3 length: 17 amino acids. Germline CDR1 and CDR2: MNHEY and SMNVEV (reference sequence). Losses at the gene ends were 6 bases for V and 2 bases for J; bases not matched to a gene: 12. The CDR3: CASSPWERGDFTDTQYF. For the CDR3, the DNA is TGTGCCAGCAGCCCTTGGGAGCGGGGGGATTTCACAGATACGCAGTATTTT.

The sample holds a few counts of this clonotype. CDR3 in amino acids: CASGGVRINEKLFF. CDR3 in DNA: TGTGCCAGCGGGGGAGTGAGGATTAATGAAAAACTGTTTTTT. This chain uses TRBV7-9 with TRBJ1-4, with D maybe TRBD1 (5 bases). Per the germline V gene, CDR1 is SEHNR and CDR2 is FQNEAQ (reference sequence). The ends were cut back, 8 bases at V and 4 bases at J, with 14 bases in the middle. The CDR3 contains 14 residues. The variable domain in full, with the rest retrieved from reference TRBV7-9 and TRBJ1-4, is DTGVSQNPRHKITKRGQNVTFRCDPISEHNRLYWYRQTLGQGPEFLTYFQNEAQLEKSRLLSDRFSAERPKGSFSTLEIQRTEQGDSAMYLCASGGVRINEKLFFGSGTQLSVL.

The CDR3 DNA reads TGTGCCAGCAGTTTCCCGGGGGGTATTAATTCACCCCTCCACTTT. Protein sequence: CASSFPGGINSPLHF. The chain couples TRBV6-6 to TRBJ1-6; D possibly corresponds to TRBD1 (5 bases). CDR3 length: 15 amino acids. The germline gives CDR1 MNHNY, CDR2 SVGAGI (reference sequence). V was cut by 4 bases and J by 6 bases, with 13 bases left in between.

The V call is TRBV10-3, the J call TRBJ1-1; D gene ambiguous. The length of the CDR3 is 13 residues. CDR1 and CDR2 from the germline V gene are ENHRY and SYGVKD. V lost 6 bases, J lost 5 bases, and 13 bases lay in between. The CDR3 DNA reads as TGTGCCATCAGGGCGACGGGGAGGACTGAAGCTTTCTTT. It is translated as CAIRATGRTEAFF.

The genes are TRBV6-5 and TRBJ2-3; 10 bases map to TRBD2. V lost 2 bases to trimming and J lost 5 bases; unmatched junction nucleotides: 4. Germline CDR1 MNHEY, CDR2 SVGAGI. The length of the CDR3 is 15 residues. CDR3 residues: CASSYQRGGLDTQYF. For the CDR3, the DNA is TGTGCCAGCAGTTACCAGCGGGGGGGCCTAGATACGCAGTATTTT.

This clonotype was counted at least ten times. V gene TRBV4-1 combines with J gene TRBJ1-3; a possible D gene is TRBD1 (6 bases). Trimming took 1 base from V and 4 from J, leaving 8 bases between them. Germline CDR1 and CDR2: MGHRA and YSYEKL. The length of the CDR3 is 14 residues. CDR3 DNA sequence: TGCGCCAGCAGCCAAGTGGACAGAGGAAACACCATATATTTT. It encodes CASSQVDRGNTIYF.

This clonotype occurred many times. This rearrangement joins TRBV3-1 to TRBJ2-1; possible D gene TRBD1, 6 bases. V lost 3 bases to trimming and J lost 10 bases, with 13 bases between them. CDR3 size: 13 residues. Germline CDR1 reads LGHDT; CDR2 reads YNNKEL (reference sequence). The CDR3 nucleotides are TGTGCCAGCAGCCAGGAAACCGACAGGGAGCAGTTCTTC. Its protein product is CASSQETDREQFF.

This sequence joins TRBV12-3 or TRBV12-4 and TRBJ2-3, with 8 bases matching TRBD2. The CDR3 contains 15 residues. V lost 2 bases, J lost 4 bases, and 5 bases stayed unmatched. The CDR3 nucleotides are TGTGCCAGCAGTTTAATTGCGGGGGGTGCAGATACGCAGTATTTT. Encoded protein: CASSLIAGGADTQYF.

The J gene is TRBJ1-2, the V gene TRBV12-3 or TRBV12-4; D unresolved. This CDR3 spans 12 amino acids. Between the trimmed V and J ends, which lost 4 bases and 5 bases, there was a span of 8 bases. The CDR3 sequence: CASSYQEYGYTF. The DNA for the CDR3 is TGTGCCAGCAGTTATCAAGAATATGGCTACACCTTC.

About this clonotype itself: The junction and the germline gene differ at one end; a read error may be behind it. The chain uses TRBV6-1 and TRBJ2-7; D gene ambiguous. Per the germline V gene, CDR1 is MNHNS and CDR2 is SASEGT. CDR3 length: 12 residues. In nucleotides, the CDR3 is TGTGCCAGCGGTGAAATGGATTACGAGCAGTACTTC. Residues: CASGEMDYEQYF.

This sequence joins TRBV5-1 and TRBJ2-3; D might be TRBD2 (6 bases). The CDR3 extends over 17 amino acids. Trimming shortened V by 0 bases and J by 3 bases, and 17 bases separated the two germline ends. The germline V gene has CDR1 SGHRS and CDR2 YFSETQ. CDR3: CASSLVGVVAETDTQYF. As DNA, the CDR3 is TGCGCCAGCAGCTTGGTGGGTGTGGTAGCGGAAACAGATACGCAGTATTTT.

V and J are TRBV7-9 and TRBJ2-3, with TRBD2 as a possible D gene (5 bases). The V gene lost 4 bases and the J gene lost 4 bases, with 15 bases spanning the gap. The CDR3 has 15 amino acids. Germline V gene sequence: CDR1 SEHNR, CDR2 FQNEAQ (reference sequence). The CDR3: CASSSTGRDPDTQYF. For the CDR3, the DNA is TGTGCCAGCAGCTCCACTGGTCGGGATCCAGATACGCAGTATTTT.

V gene TRBV7-9 combines with J gene TRBJ1-3; unclear D gene. V dropped 4 bases and J dropped 4 bases, with 14 bases sitting between them. CDR1 and CDR2 from the germline V gene are SEHNR and FQNEAQ (reference sequence). CDR3 length equals 15 residues. CDR3 DNA sequence: TGTGCCAGCAGCTCGGGGAAAGGGCGAGGAAACACCATATATTTT. As protein: CASSSGKGRGNTIYF.

V is TRBV6-4 and J is TRBJ2-3; TRBD2 agrees at 7 bases. V trimming: 4 bases; J trimming: 2 bases; junction bases outside the gene matches: 6. Per the germline V gene, CDR1 is MRHNA and CDR2 is SNTAGT. The CDR3 sequence is 15 residues long. CDR3 in DNA: TGTGCCAGCAGTGCCGCCGGGACTACCACAGATACGCAGTATTTT. Translated: CASSAAGTTTDTQYF.

The rearrangement joins TRBV6-1 to TRBJ2-1; D not certain. The J call is in doubt because the DNA end fits TRBJ2-7 better. Germline V gene sequence: CDR1 MNHNS, CDR2 SASEGT. The CDR3 covers 14 residues. The CDR3 DNA sequence: TGTGCCAGCAGGACCGTATTGTGGGACTACGAGCAGTACTTC. It codes for CASRTVLWDYEQYF.

This clonotype was observed a handful of times. This CDR3 reads CASKVGVGEKLFF. For the CDR3, the DNA is TGTGCCAGCAAGGTCGGGGTTGGTGAAAAACTGTTTTTT. V gene TRBV12-3 or TRBV12-4 combines with J gene TRBJ1-4; D uncertain. Trimming removed 7 bases from V and 7 bases from J, with 13 bases in between. The CDR3 is made up of 13 amino acids.

This clonotype was counted between two and nine times. V and J are TRBV24-1 and TRBJ2-1; 7 bases fit TRBD2. V trimming: 5 bases; J trimming: 9 bases; junction bases outside the gene matches: 18. CDR1 KGHDR and CDR2 SFDVKD come from the germline V gene. The CDR3 totals 17 residues. In nucleotides, the CDR3 is TGTGCCACCAGTGCTGGGCGGGGGTTGGCTAAAGGTGTTGAGCAGTTCTTC. It encodes CATSAGRGLAKGVEQFF.

This clonotype occurred a few times. Relative to the germline gene, one junction end is altered; a read error may explain this. The rearrangement links TRBV29-1 to TRBJ1-2; D unresolved. CDR3 length: 11 amino acids. CDR1 and CDR2 (germline): SQVTM, ANQGSEA. CDR3 loop: CSVPPGYGHTF. CDR3 nucleotide sequence: TGCAGCGTTCCTCCGGGCTATGGCCACACCTTC.

The V gene is TRBV28, the J gene TRBJ2-7, with a tentative D call TRBD2 (6 bases). Per the germline V gene, CDR1 is MDHEN and CDR2 is SYDVKM. Deletions cut 7 bases from V and 5 bases from J, with 18 bases between. CDR3 length: 14 amino acids. The CDR3 sequence: CASTIGGLPHEQYF. The CDR3 DNA follows: TGTGCCAGCACTATCGGGGGTCTACCACACGAGCAGTACTTC.

The V and J genes are TRBV5-1 and TRBJ1-2; possible D gene TRBD1, 6 bases. The V end was cut by 4 bases, the J end by 11 bases, with 21 bases between. Looked up from germline, CDR1 is SGHRS and CDR2 is YFSETQ. CDR3 length equals 14 residues. The CDR3 DNA is TGCGCCAGCAGCCCACGGACAGAAGTTAGTGGTTACACCTTC. Encoded protein: CASSPRTEVSGYTF.

The J gene is TRBJ2-7, the V gene TRBV12-3 or TRBV12-4; D possibly corresponds to TRBD1 (6 bases). Trimming took off 7 bases at V and 2 bases at J, with 18 bases between the two ends. The CDR3 runs to 15 residues. CDR3 residues: CASTPEAGATYEQYF. In DNA, the CDR3 is TGTGCCAGCACCCCAGAGGCAGGGGCCACCTACGAGCAGTACTTC.

The chain joins TRBV6-5 to TRBJ1-1, with D tentatively TRBD1 (5 bases). CDR1 is MNHEY and CDR2 is SVGAGI in the germline V gene. CDR3 length equals 13 residues. Trimming stripped 4 bases from V and 11 bases from J, with 17 bases between. DNA of the CDR3: TGTGCCAGCAGTTCGGGACTGGGTTTGGGCGCTTTCTTT. This codes for CASSSGLGLGAFF.

J is TRBJ2-1 and V is TRBV20-1; no firm D call. CDR1 and CDR2 (germline): DFQATT, SNEGSKA (reference sequence). V lost 0 bases and J 9 bases, leaving 18 bases between the germline ends. The CDR3 runs 15 residues. CDR3 amino acids: CSARDPTYRVGEQFF. CDR3 bases: TGCAGTGCTAGAGATCCGACCTACCGGGTGGGTGAGCAGTTCTTC.

This clonotype showed up just a few times. The CDR3 loop reads CSARPPVGDQETQYF. CDR3 nucleotide sequence: TGCAGTGCCCGTCCCCCCGTAGGGGACCAAGAGACCCAGTACTTC. V and J are TRBV20-1 and TRBJ2-5; TRBD1 is a possible D gene (5 bases). Between the trimmed V and J ends, which lost 6 bases and 0 bases, there was a span of 17 bases. The CDR3 contains 15 residues. Germline V gene data show CDR1 as DFQATT and CDR2 as SNEGSKA (reference sequence).

This sequence joins TRBV6-1 and TRBJ1-1, with TRBD1 as a possible D gene (5 bases). V was cut by 2 bases and J by 10 bases, with 11 bases left in between. The CDR3 sequence is 12 residues long. From germline, CDR1 is MNHNS and CDR2 SASEGT. The CDR3 loop is CASSESRGVAFF. CDR3 DNA: TGTGCCAGCAGTGAAAGTAGGGGCGTAGCTTTCTTT.

The rearrangement uses TRBV5-6 and TRBJ2-5; D not resolved. This CDR3 has 22 amino acids. V lost 1 base and J lost 0, with 31 bases in between. Germline V gives CDR1 SGHDT, CDR2 YYEEEE. The CDR3 DNA sequence: TGTGCCAGCAGCTTGCGAACCTCCGCTGACGTATCCGCCGGCTTGAACCAAGAGACCCAGTACTTC. Residues: CASSLRTSADVSAGLNQETQYF.

This clonotype was seen a few times. This chain links TRBV7-9 with TRBJ2-5, with TRBD1 matching 7 bases. CDR3 size: 15 residues. After removal of 2 bases from V and 4 bases from J, the junction contained 7 bases not matched to a gene. The germline gives CDR1 SEHNR, CDR2 FQNEAQ (reference sequence). CDR3 coding DNA: TGTGCCAGCAGCTTAATTTCACAGGGGAGAGAGACCCAGTACTTC. It yields the protein CASSLISQGRETQYF.

There are a few counts of this clonotype. The rearrangement joins TRBV7-2 to TRBJ2-1, with TRBD1 matching 7 bases. The J call is uncertain, as TRBJ2-7 better fits the DNA end. Germline CDR1 and CDR2: SGHTA and FQGNSA. The CDR3 is 16 amino acids. The CDR3 DNA reads as TGTGCCAGCAGCTTAGATTTGAGGACAGGTCCCTACGAGCAGTACTTC. Its translation: CASSLDLRTGPYEQYF.